Sequencing of this T cell receptor (beta chain) was carried out in a study of blood T cell repertoires in COVID-19. The V gene lost 3 bases and the J gene lost 1 base, with 9 bases spanning the gap. The CDR3 has 15 amino acids. Per the germline V gene, CDR1 is MGHRA and CDR2 is YSYEKL. Only in-frame clones appear in the TCRdb table, and some are missing; sequencing was by immunoSEQ multiplex PCR. The sample yields approximately 240,000 clones, 88% seen once. This clone turned up a few times. The receptor was isolated from a woman in her 40s who had recovered from COVID-19. The chain employs TRBV4-1 and TRBJ2-2; no clear D. The specimen was peripheral blood. The CDR3 protein is CASSQGSWNTGELFF. The CDR3 bases are TGCGCCAGCAGCCAGGGCAGCTGGAACACCGGGGAGCTGTTTTTT.